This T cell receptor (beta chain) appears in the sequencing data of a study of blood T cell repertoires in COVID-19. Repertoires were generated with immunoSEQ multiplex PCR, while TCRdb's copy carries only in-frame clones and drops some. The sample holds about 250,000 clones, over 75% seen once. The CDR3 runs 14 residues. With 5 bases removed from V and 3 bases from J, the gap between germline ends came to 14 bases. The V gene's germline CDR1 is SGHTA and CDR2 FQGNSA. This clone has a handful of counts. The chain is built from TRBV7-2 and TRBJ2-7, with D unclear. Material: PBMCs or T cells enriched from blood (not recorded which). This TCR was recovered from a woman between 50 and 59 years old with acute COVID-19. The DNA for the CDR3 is TGTGCCAGCAGCCCAGACGTGGCAGGCTACGAGCAGTACTTC. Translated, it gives CASSPDVAGYEQYF. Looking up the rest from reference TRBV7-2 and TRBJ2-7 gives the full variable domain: GAGVSQSPSNKVTEKGKDVELRCDPISGHTALYWYRQSLGQGLEFLIYFQGNSAPDKSGLPSDRFSAERTGGSVSTLTIQRTQQEDSAVYLCASSPDVAGYEQYFGPGTRLTVT.